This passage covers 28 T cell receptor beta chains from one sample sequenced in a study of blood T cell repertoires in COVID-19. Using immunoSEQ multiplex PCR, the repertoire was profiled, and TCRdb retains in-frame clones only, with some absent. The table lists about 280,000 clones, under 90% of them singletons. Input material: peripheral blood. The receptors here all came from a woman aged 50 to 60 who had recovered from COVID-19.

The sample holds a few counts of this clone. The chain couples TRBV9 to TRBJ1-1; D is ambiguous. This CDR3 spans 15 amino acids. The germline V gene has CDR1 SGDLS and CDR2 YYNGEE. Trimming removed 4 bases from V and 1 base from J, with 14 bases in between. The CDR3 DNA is TGTGCCAGCAGCCCGGTCGCAGGTCGGAACACTGAAGCTTTCTTT. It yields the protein CASSPVAGRNTEAFF.

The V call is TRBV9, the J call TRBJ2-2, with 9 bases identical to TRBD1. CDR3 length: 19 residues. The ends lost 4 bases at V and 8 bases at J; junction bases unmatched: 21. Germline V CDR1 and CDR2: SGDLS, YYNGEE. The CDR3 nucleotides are TGTGCCAGCAGCCCCAGCGGATCATCGGGGACAGGGATAATGGGGGAGCTGTTTTTT. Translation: CASSPSGSSGTGIMGELFF. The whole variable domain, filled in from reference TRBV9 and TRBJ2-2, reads DSGVTQTPKHLITATGQRVTLRCSPRSGDLSVYWYQQSLDQGLQFLIQYYNGEERAKGNILERFSAQQFPDLHSELNLSSLELGDSALYFCASSPSGSSGTGIMGELFFGEGSRLTVL.

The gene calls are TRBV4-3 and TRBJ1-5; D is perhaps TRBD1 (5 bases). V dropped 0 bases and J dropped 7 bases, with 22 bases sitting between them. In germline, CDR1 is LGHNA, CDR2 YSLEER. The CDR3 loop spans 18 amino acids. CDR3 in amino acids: CASSQDMGSAGPTQPQHF. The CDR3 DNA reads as TGCGCCAGCAGCCAAGATATGGGCTCGGCAGGGCCCACCCAGCCCCAGCATTTT.

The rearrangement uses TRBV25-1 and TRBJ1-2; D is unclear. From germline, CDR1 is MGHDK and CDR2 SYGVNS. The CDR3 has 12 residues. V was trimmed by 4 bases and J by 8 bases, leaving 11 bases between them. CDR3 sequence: CASSAAEVGYTF. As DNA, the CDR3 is TGTGCCAGCAGTGCAGCCGAGGTCGGCTACACCTTC.

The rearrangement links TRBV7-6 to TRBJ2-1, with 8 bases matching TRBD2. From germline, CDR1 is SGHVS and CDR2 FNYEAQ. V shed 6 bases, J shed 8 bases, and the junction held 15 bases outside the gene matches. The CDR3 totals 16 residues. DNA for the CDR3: TGTGCCAGCAGTCACGGCCACGGGAGGGCCGTATATGAGCAGTTCTTC. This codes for CASSHGHGRAVYEQFF.

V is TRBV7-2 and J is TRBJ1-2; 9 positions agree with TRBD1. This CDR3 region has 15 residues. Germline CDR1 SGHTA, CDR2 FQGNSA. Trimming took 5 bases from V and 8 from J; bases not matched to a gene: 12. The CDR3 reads CASSPTGTGIEGYTF. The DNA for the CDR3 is TGTGCCAGCAGCCCGACCGGGACAGGGATAGAGGGCTACACCTTC.

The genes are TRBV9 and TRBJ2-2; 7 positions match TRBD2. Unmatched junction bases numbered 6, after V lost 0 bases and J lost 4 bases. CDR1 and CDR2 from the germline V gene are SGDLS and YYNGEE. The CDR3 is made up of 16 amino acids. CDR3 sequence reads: CASSVGGGSSTGELFF. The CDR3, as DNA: TGTGCCAGCAGCGTAGGCGGCGGGAGCTCCACCGGGGAGCTGTTTTTT.

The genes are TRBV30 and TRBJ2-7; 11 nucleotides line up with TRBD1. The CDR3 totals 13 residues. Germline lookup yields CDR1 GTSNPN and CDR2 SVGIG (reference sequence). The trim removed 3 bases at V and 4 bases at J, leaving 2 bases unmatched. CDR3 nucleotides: TGTGCCTGGAGCGGACAGGGGGCATACGAGCAGTACTTC. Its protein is CAWSGQGAYEQYF.

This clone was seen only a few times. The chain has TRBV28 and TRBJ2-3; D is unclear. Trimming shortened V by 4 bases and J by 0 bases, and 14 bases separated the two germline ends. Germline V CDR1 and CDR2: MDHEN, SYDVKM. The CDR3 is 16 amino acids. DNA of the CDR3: TGTGCCAGCAGTTCTTCAGCGCAAACTAGCACAGATACGCAGTATTTT. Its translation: CASSSSAQTSTDTQYF.

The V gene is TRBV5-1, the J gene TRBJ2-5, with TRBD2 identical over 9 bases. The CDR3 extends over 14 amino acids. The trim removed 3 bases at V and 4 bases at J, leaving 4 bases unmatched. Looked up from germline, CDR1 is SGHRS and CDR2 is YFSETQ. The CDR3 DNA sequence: TGCGCCAGCAGCTATGGGACTAGCCGAGAGACCCAGTACTTC. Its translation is CASSYGTSRETQYF.

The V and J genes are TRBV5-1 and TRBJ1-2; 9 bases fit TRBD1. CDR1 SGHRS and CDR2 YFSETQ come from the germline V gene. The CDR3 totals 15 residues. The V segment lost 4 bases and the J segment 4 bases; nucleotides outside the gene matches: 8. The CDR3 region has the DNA TGCGCCAGCAGCCCCGAAGACAGGGGGTTCTATGGCTACACCTTC. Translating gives CASSPEDRGFYGYTF. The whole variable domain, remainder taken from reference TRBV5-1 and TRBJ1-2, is KAGVTQTPRYLIKTRGQQVTLSCSPISGHRSVSWYQQTPGQGLQFLFEYFSETQRNKGNFPGRFSGRQFSNSRSEMNVSTLELGDSALYLCASSPEDRGFYGYTFGSGTRLTVV.

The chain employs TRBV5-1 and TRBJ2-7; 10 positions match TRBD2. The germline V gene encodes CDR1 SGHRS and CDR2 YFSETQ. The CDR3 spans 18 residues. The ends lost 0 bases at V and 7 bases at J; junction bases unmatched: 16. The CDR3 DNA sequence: TGCGCCAGCAGCTTGGGGGAGGAACTAGCGGGAAGGGCTCGGGAGCAGTACTTC. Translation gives CASSLGEELAGRAREQYF.

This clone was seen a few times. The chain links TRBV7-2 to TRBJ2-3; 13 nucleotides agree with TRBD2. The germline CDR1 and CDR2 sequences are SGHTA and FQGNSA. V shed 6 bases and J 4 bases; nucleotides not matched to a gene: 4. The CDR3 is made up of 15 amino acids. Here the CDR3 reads CASRPGLAGSDTQYF. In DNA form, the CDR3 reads TGTGCCAGCAGACCGGGACTAGCGGGATCAGATACGCAGTATTTT.

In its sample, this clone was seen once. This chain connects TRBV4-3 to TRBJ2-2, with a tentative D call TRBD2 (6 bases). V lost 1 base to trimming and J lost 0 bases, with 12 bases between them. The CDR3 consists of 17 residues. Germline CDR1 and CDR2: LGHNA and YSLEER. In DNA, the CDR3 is TGCGCCAGCAGCCAAGGGAGAGGCGGGACGAACACCGGGGAGCTGTTTTTT. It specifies CASSQGRGGTNTGELFF.

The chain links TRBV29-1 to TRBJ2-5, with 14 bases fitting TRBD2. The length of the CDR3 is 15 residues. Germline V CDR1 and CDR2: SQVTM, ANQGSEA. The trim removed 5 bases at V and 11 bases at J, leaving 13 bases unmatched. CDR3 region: CSVRLPGLAGAHQYF. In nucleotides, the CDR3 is TGCAGCGTTCGACTCCCGGGACTAGCGGGAGCGCATCAGTACTTC.

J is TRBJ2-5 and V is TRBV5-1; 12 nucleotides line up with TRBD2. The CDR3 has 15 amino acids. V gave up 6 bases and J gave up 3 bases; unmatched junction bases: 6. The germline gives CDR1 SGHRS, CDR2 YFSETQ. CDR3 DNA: TGCGCCAGCACACGGACTAGCGGGACGGAAGAGACCCAGTACTTC. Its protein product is CASTRTSGTEETQYF.

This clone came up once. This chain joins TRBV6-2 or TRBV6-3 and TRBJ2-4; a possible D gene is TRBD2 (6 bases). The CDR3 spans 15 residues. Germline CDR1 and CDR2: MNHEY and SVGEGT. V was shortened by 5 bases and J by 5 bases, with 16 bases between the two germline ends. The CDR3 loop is CASSPTGTSQNIQYF. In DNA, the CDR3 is TGTGCCAGCAGTCCAACGGGGACTTCCCAAAACATTCAGTACTTC.

The CDR3 loop is CASSRGGGTDTQYF. CDR3 bases: TGTGCCAGCAGCCGCGGGGGGGGCACAGATACGCAGTATTTT. The chain uses TRBV7-3 and TRBJ2-3; 9 nucleotides agree with TRBD2. Losses at the gene ends were 5 bases for V and 1 base for J; bases not matched to a gene: 1. Germline-derived CDR1 and CDR2 are SGHTA and FQGTGA. There are 14 residues in the CDR3.

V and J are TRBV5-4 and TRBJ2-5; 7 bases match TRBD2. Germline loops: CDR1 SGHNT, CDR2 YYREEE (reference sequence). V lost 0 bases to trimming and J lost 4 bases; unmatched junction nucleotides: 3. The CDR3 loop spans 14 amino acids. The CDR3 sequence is CASSLERGGETQYF. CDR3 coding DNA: TGTGCCAGCAGCTTGGAGCGGGGTGGAGAGACCCAGTACTTC.

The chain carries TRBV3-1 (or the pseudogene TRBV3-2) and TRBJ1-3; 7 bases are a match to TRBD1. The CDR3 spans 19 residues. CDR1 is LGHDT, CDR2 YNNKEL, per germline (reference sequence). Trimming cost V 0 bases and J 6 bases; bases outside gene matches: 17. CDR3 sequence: CASSQETTPRTGEPNTIYF. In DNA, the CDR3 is TGTGCCAGCAGCCAAGAGACCACTCCGAGGACAGGAGAGCCAAACACCATATATTTT.

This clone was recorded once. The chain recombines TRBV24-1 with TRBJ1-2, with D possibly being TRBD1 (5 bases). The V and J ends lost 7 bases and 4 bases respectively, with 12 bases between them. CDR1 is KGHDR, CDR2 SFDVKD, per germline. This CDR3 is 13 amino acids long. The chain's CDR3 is CATSRDSSYGYTF. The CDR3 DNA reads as TGTGCCACCAGCCGGGACTCTTCCTATGGCTACACCTTC.

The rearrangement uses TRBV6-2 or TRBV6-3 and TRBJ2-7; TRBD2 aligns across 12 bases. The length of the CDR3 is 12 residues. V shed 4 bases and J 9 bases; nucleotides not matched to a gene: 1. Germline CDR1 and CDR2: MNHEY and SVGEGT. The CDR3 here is CASSSSGRGQYF. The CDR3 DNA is TGTGCCAGCAGTTCTAGCGGGAGGGGGCAGTACTTC.

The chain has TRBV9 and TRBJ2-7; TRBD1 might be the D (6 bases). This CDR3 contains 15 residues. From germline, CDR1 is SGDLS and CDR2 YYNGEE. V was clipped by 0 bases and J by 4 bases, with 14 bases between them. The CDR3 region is CASSVALDRLYEQYF. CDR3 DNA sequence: TGTGCCAGCAGCGTAGCCCTTGACAGGCTGTACGAGCAGTACTTC.

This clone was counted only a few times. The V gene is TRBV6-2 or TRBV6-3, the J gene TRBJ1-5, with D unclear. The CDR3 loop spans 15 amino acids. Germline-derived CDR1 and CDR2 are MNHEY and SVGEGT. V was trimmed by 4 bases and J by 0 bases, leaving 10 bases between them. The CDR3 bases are TGTGCCAGCAGTTCCTACGGGGATAGCAATCAGCCCCAGCATTTT. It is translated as CASSSYGDSNQPQHF.

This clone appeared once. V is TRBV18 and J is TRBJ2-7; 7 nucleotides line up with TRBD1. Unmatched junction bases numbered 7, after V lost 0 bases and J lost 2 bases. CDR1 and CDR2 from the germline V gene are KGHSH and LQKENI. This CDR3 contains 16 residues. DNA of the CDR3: TGTGCCAGCTCACCACCCTTCCGCCAGGGGGCCTACGAGCAGTACTTC. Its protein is CASSPPFRQGAYEQYF. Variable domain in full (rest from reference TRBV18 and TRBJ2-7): NAGVMQNPRHLVRRRGQEARLRCSPMKGHSHVYWYRQLPEEGLKFMVYLQKENIIDESGMPKERFSAEFPKEGPSILRIQQVVRGDSAAYFCASSPPFRQGAYEQYFGPGTRLTVT.

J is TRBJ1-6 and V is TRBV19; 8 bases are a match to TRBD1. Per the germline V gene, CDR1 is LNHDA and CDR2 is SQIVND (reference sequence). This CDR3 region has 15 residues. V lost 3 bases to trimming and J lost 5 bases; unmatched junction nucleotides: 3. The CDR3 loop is CASSIQTGDNSPLHF. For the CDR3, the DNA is TGTGCCAGTAGTATTCAGACAGGGGATAATTCACCCCTCCACTTT.

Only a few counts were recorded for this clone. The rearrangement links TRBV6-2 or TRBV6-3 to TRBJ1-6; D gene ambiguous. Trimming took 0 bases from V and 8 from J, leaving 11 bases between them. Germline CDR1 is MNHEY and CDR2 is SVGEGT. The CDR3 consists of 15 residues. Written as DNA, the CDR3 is TGTGCCAGCAGTTACTCGCTAGAGTGGGATTCACCCCTCCACTTT. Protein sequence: CASSYSLEWDSPLHF.

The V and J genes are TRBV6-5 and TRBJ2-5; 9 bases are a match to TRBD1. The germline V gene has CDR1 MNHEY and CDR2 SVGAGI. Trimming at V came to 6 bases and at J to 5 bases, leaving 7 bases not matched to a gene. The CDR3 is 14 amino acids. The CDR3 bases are TGTGCCAGCAGCAACAGGGGGCTGCGGGAGACCCAGTACTTC. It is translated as CASSNRGLRETQYF.